The sequence of this T cell receptor beta chain was determined in a study of T cell responses to AZD1222 COVID-19 vaccine. Overall study findings and caveats: Repertoire sampling happened only post peak T cell response. Seropositive status at baseline applied to only a handful of AZD1222 recipients. Increases in Spike-specific TCR breadth and depth were seen after two AZD1222 doses.

TCRdb's copy holds only in-frame clones and misses some; the assay was immunoSEQ multiplex PCR. Among 50,000 to 75,000 clones listed, approximately 92% were seen once. Of note for this clone: What it recognizes is unknown.

In germline, CDR1 is SGHAT, CDR2 FQNNGV. The CDR3 contains 13 residues. The V and J ends lost 1 base and 6 bases respectively, with 7 bases between them. The chain combines TRBV11-2 with TRBJ2-1; D is ambiguous. This sequence originates from an adult who received the AZD1222 COVID-19 vaccine. The sequenced sample was peripheral blood, obtained 28 days after the second AZD1222 dose. The CDR3 region has the DNA TGTGCCAGCAGCTTAGGAGACTTCAATGAGCAGTTCTTC. This sequence encodes CASSLGDFNEQFF.